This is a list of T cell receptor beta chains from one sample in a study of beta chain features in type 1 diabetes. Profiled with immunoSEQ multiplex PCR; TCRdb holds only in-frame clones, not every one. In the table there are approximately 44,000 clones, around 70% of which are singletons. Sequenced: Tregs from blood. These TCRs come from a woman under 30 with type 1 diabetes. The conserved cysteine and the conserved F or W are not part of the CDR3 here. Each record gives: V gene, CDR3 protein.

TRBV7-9,ASSSAAAYNSPLH
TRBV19,ASSPRETSGNTIY
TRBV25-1,ASSDGQGRGELF
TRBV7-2,ASSLARAHEQY
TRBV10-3,AISESGWQASAPQH
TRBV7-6,ASSERTGGTGELF
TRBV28,ASSSSGQGLKTQY
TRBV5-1,ASSSTGPTYEQY
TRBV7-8,ASSLVGQGSTNYGYT
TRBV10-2,ASTPQGIYEQY
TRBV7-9,ASSFRQGRATEAF
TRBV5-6,ASSLAQNSNQPQH